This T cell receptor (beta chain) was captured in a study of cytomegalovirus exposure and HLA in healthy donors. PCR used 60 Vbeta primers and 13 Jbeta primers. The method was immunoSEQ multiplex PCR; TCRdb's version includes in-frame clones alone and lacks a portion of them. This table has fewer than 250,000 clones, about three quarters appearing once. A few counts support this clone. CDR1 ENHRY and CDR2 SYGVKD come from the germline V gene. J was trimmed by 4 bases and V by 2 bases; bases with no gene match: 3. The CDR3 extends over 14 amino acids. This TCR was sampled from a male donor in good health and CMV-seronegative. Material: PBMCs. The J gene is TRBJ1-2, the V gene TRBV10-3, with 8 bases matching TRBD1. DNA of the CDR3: TGTGCCATCAGTGAGCCAGGACAGGGCTATGGCTACACCTTC. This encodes CAISEPGQGYGYTF.